The present TCR beta chain was sequenced within a study of T cells in Graves' hyperthyroidism and ophthalmopathy. Study-wide points: Ophthalmopathy stood apart from stable hyperthyroidism in a 13 V-J model.

The length of the CDR3 is 14 residues. Trimming pared 0 bases from V and 8 bases from J, leaving 14 bases between. Germline CDR1 reads SGHTS; CDR2 reads YDEGEE. The CDR3 regions of TCR beta were amplified from RNA transcripts. The HTBI primer set served for first-round RT-PCR of the TCR CDR3. TCRdb itself ran the multiplex PCR reads through MiXCR, one entry per CDR3 protein. This sample carries about 560,000 distinct CDR3 sequences, over 15% of them seen once, and the ten largest clones take around 19%. On this clonotype itself: Its antigen is unidentified.

Diagnosis relied on clinical symptoms, serum thyroxine and TRAb, thyroid ultrasound and orbital computed tomography. Isolation of PBMCs was performed on about 9.9 ml fresh peripheral blood. This receptor was identified in a woman in her late teens or twenties with Graves' hyperthyroidism. Sequenced material: blood. This rearrangement joins TRBV5-8 to TRBJ1-2, with a tentative D call TRBD1 (5 bases). The CDR3 sequence is CASSLAGTRYGYTF. CDR3 nucleotides: TGTGCCAGCAGCTTGGCGGGGACCCGATACGGCTACACCTTC.